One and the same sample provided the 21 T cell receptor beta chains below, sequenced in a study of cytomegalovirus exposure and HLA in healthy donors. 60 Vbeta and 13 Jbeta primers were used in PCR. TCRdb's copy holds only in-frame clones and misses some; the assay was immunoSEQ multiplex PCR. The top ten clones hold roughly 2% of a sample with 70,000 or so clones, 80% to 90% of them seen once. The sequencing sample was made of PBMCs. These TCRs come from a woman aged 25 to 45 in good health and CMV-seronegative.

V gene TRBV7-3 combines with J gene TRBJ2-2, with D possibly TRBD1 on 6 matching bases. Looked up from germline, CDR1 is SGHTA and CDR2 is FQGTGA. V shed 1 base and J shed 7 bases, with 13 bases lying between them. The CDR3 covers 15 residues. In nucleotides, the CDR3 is TGTGCCAGCAGCTTAATATCAGGGGCCAGCGGGGAGCTGTTTTTT. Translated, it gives CASSLISGASGELFF.

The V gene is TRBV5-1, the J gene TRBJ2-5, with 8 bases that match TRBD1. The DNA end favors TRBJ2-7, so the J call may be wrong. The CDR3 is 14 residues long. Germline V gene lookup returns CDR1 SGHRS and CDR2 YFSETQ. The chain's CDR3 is CASTIGQGYYEQYF. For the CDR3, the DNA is TGCGCCAGCACCATCGGACAGGGTTACTACGAGCAGTACTTC.

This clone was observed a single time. Here the CDR3 reads CSVEDPNRGLETQYF. The CDR3 region has the DNA TGCAGCGTTGAAGATCCGAACAGGGGGCTAGAGACCCAGTACTTC. This chain uses TRBV29-1 with TRBJ2-5; 9 bases are shared with TRBD1. Germline CDR1 and CDR2: SQVTM and ANQGSEA. This CDR3 has 15 amino acids. Trimming at V came to 0 bases and at J to 4 bases, leaving 6 bases not matched to a gene.

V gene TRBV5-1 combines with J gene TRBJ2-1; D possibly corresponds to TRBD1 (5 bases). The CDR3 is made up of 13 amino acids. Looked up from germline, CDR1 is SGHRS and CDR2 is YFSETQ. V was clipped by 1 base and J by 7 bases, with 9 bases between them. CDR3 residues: CASSLQGGNEQFF. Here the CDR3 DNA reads TGCGCCAGCAGCTTGCAGGGTGGGAATGAGCAGTTCTTC.

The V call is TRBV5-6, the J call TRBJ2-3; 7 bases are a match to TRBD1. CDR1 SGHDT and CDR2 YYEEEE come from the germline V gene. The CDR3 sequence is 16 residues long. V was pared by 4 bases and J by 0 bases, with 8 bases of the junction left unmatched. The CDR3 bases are TGTGCCAGCAGCCTTATAAGACAGGGAAGCACAGATACGCAGTATTTT. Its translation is CASSLIRQGSTDTQYF.

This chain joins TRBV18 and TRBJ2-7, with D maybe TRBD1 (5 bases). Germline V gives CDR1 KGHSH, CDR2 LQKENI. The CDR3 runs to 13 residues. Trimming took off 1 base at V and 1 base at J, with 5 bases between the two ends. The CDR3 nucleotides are TGTGCCAGCTCACCACAGGGGTCCTACGAGCAGTACTTC. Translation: CASSPQGSYEQYF.

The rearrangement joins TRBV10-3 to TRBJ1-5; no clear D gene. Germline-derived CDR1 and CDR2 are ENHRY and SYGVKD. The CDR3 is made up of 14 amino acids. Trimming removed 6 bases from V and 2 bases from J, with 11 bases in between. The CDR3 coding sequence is TGTGCCATCAGGGCCGAGGGCGGCAATCAGCCCCAGCATTTT. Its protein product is CAIRAEGGNQPQHF.

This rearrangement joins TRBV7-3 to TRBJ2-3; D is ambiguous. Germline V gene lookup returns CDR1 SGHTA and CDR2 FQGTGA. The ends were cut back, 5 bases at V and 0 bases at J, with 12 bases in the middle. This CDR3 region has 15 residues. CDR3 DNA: TGTGCCAGCAGCCCCGGTAATCCCAGCACAGATACGCAGTATTTT. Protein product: CASSPGNPSTDTQYF.

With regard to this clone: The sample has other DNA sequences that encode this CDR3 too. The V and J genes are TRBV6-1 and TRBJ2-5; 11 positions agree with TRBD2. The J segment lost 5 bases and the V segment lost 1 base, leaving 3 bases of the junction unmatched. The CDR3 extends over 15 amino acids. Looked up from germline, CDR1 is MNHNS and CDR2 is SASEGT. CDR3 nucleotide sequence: TGTGCCAGCAGTGAAGTAGCGGGGGGGCAGGAGACCCAGTACTTC. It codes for CASSEVAGGQETQYF.

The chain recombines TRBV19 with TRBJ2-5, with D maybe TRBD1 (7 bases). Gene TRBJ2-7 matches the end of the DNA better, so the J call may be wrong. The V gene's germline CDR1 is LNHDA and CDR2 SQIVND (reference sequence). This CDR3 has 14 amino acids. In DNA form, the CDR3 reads TGTGCCAGTAGTATAGGTCAGGGGGGAGGCGAGCAGTACTTC. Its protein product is CASSIGQGGGEQYF.

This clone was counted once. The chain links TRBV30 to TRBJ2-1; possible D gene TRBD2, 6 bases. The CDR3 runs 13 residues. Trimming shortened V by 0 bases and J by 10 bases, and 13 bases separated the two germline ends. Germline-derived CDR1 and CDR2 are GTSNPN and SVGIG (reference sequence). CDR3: CAWSVQEGVEQFF. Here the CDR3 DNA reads TGTGCCTGGAGTGTACAGGAGGGAGTAGAGCAGTTCTTC.

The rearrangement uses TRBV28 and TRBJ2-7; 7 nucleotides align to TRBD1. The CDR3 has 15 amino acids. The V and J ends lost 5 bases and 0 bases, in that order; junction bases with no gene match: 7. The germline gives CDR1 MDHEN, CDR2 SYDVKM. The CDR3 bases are TGTGCCAGCAGTACGGGACAGCCTAGCTCCTACGAGCAGTACTTC. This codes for CASSTGQPSSYEQYF.

CDR3 in amino acids: CASGLVYSYEQYF. For the CDR3, the DNA is TGTGCTAGTGGTTTGGTTTATTCCTACGAGCAGTACTTC. The gene calls are TRBV12-5 and TRBJ2-7; D is ambiguous. Germline V lookup: CDR1 LGHNT, CDR2 FRNRAP. This CDR3 has 13 amino acids. V was cut by 0 bases and J by 1 base, with 4 bases left in between.

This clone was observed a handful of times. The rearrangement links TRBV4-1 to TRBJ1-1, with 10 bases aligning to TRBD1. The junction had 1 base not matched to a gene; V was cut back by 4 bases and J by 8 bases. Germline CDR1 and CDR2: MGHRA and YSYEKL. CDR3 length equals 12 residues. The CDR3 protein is CASSPGQGEAFF. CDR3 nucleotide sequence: TGCGCCAGCAGCCCGGGACAGGGGGAAGCTTTCTTT.

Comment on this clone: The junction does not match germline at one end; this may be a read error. This CDR3 reads CSSSSLSGSVSEQFF. CDR3 bases: TGTTCCAGCAGCTCCCTTAGCGGTTCAGTAAGCGAGCAGTTCTTC. The genes are TRBV7-9 and TRBJ2-1, with D possibly TRBD2 on 6 matching bases. The CDR3 loop spans 15 amino acids. Per germline, CDR1 SEHNR and CDR2 FQNEAQ (reference sequence).

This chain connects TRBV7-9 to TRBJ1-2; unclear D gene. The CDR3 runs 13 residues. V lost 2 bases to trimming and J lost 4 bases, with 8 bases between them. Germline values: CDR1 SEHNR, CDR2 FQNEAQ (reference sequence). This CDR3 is CASSLTRSYGYTF. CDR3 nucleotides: TGTGCCAGCAGCTTAACCAGAAGCTATGGCTACACCTTC. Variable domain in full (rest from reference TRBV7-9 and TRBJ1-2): DTGVSQNPRHKITKRGQNVTFRCDPISEHNRLYWYRQTLGQGPEFLTYFQNEAQLEKSRLLSDRFSAERPKGSFSTLEIQRTEQGDSAMYLCASSLTRSYGYTFGSGTRLTVV.

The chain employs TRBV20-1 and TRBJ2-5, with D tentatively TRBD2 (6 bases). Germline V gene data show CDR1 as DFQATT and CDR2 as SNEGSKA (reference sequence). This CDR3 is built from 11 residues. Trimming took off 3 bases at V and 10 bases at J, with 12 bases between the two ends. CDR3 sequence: CSARREVGQYF. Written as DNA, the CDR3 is TGCAGTGCTAGGCGGGAAGTAGGCCAGTACTTC.

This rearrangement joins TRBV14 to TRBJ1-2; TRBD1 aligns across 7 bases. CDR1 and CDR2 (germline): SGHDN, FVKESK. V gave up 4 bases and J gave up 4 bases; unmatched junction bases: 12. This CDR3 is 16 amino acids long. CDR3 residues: CASSPITGQAGYGYTF. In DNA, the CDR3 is TGTGCCAGCAGCCCCATAACTGGACAGGCCGGCTATGGCTACACCTTC.

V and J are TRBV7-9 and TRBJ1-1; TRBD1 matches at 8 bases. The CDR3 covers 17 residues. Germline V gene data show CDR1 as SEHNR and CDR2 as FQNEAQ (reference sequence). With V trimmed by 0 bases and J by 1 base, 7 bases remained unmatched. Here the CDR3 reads CASSLAGQGGWNTEAFF. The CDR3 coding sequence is TGTGCCAGCAGCTTAGCTGGACAGGGAGGATGGAACACTGAAGCTTTCTTT. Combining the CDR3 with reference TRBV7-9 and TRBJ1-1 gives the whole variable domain DTGVSQNPRHKITKRGQNVTFRCDPISEHNRLYWYRQTLGQGPEFLTYFQNEAQLEKSRLLSDRFSAERPKGSFSTLEIQRTEQGDSAMYLCASSLAGQGGWNTEAFFGQGTRLTVV.

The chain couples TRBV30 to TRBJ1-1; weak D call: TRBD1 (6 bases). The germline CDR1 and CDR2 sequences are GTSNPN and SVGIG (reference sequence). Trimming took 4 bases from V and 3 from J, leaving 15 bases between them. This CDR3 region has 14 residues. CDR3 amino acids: CAWTPPGGHTEAFF. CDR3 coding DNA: TGTGCCTGGACCCCCCCGGGGGGCCACACTGAAGCTTTCTTT.

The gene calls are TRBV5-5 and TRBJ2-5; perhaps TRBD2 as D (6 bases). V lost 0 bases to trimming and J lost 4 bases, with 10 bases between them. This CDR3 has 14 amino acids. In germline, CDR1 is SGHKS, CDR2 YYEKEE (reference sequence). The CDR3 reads CASSLGEEVETQYF. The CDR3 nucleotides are TGTGCCAGCAGCTTGGGGGAGGAAGTAGAGACCCAGTACTTC. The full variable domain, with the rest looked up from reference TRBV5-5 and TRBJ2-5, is DAGVTQSPTHLIKTRGQQVTLRCSPISGHKSVSWYQQVLGQGPQFIFQYYEKEERGRGNFPDRFSARQFPNYSSELNVNALLLGDSALYLCASSLGEEVETQYFGPGTRLLVL.